Detailed here is one T cell receptor beta chain. Germline V lookup: CDR1 MNHNS, CDR2 SASEGT. The CDR3 consists of 12 residues. The V and J ends lost 8 bases and 0 bases respectively, with 7 bases between them. The data were obtained in a study of PD-1 blockade in classical Hodgkin lymphoma. Sequencing was performed with immunoSEQ multiplex PCR; in TCRdb, only in-frame clones are kept and a portion is missing. The table records 15,000 to 20,000 clones, around 78% of them present only once. The time point is: cycle 4 day 1 (C4D1), after 6 weeks of nivolumab. Patients all relapsed after autologous stem cell transplantation, and there was variation in brentuximab vedotin exposure. Starting with thawed PBMCs, CD4+ T cells were purified by magnetic negative selection.

This TCR was sampled from a human donor with classical Hodgkin lymphoma. V usage is TRBV6-1 and J usage is TRBJ2-5; D gene ambiguous. The specimen comprised CD4+ T cells from blood, sampled before the fourth cycle of nivolumab. This chain's CDR3 is CASFRHQETQYF. In DNA form, the CDR3 reads TGTGCCAGCTTTCGGCACCAAGAGACCCAGTACTTC.